Presented here are 23 T cell receptor beta chains from one specimen sequenced in a study of T cells in Graves' hyperthyroidism and ophthalmopathy. There were TCR beta CDR3 regions amplified from RNA transcripts. HTBI primers were used for first-round RT-PCR of the TCR CDR3. MiXCR, run by TCRdb on the multiplex PCR reads, gives a single entry per CDR3 protein. The sample carries fewer than 400,000 distinct CDR3 sequences, 20% to 30% recorded once. The sequenced sample consisted of blood. These receptors were collected from a man aged 45-60 years with Graves' hyperthyroidism.

The rearrangement joins TRBV7-3 to TRBJ2-1; the D gene is possibly TRBD2 (6 bases). From germline, CDR1 is SGHTA and CDR2 FQGTGA. CDR3 length equals 14 residues. V was trimmed by 5 bases and J by 5 bases, leaving 13 bases between them. CDR3 nucleotide sequence: TGTGCCAGCAGCGCCACTAGGGAGGACAATGAGCAGTTCTTC. It yields the protein CASSATREDNEQFF.

This clonotype showed up many times. This chain links TRBV3-1 with TRBJ1-1, with 8 bases identical to TRBD1. Losses at the gene ends were 0 bases for V and 4 bases for J; bases not matched to a gene: 19. Germline loops: CDR1 LGHDT, CDR2 YNNKEL (reference sequence). The CDR3 is made up of 20 amino acids. This CDR3 reads CASSQEVLGGTGSHLTEAFF. The CDR3 nucleotides read TGTGCCAGCAGCCAAGAAGTCTTGGGGGGGACAGGAAGTCACCTCACTGAAGCTTTCTTT.

The DNA of the CDR3 is TGTGCCAGCAGCCCGGACAGGGCCAGCACAGATACGCAGTATTTT. This encodes CASSPDRASTDTQYF. V gene TRBV27 combines with J gene TRBJ2-3, with 8 bases matching TRBD1. The trim removed 6 bases at V and 0 bases at J, leaving 5 bases unmatched. The CDR3 runs to 15 residues. Germline lookup yields CDR1 MNHEY and CDR2 SMNVEV (reference sequence).

The chain links TRBV20-1 to TRBJ2-5; 14 nucleotides line up with TRBD2. The length of the CDR3 is 15 residues. V trimming: 7 bases; J trimming: 6 bases; junction bases outside the gene matches: 10. CDR1 is DFQATT, CDR2 SNEGSKA, per germline (reference sequence). The CDR3 bases are TGCAGTGTCACCGGGACTAGCGGGAGTGCGAAGACCCAGTACTTC. It yields the protein CSVTGTSGSAKTQYF.

The V and J genes are TRBV7-2 and TRBJ2-6; D unresolved. CDR1 and CDR2 from the germline V gene are SGHTA and FQGNSA. The CDR3 extends over 15 amino acids. V shed 3 bases and J shed 9 bases, with 15 bases lying between them. This CDR3 is CASSFLRAGNNVLTF. The CDR3 coding sequence is TGTGCCAGCAGCTTTCTCCGGGCCGGCAACAACGTCCTGACTTTC.

The V and J genes are TRBV27 and TRBJ2-3; TRBD2 matches 9 bases. Germline assignment: CDR1 MNHEY and CDR2 SMNVEV (reference sequence). This CDR3 has 17 amino acids. The V gene end was trimmed by 4 bases and the J gene end by 2 bases; junction bases not matched to a gene: 10. CDR3 bases: TGTGCCAGCAGTTCCAGACTAGCGGAGACCTACACAGATACGCAGTATTTT. Residues: CASSSRLAETYTDTQYF.

This chain's CDR3 is CAWSPGFEQYF. CDR3 nucleotide sequence: TGTGCCTGGAGTCCCGGGTTCGAGCAGTACTTC. The J gene is TRBJ2-7, the V gene TRBV30, with D uncertain. The CDR3 is 11 residues long. In germline, CDR1 is GTSNPN, CDR2 SVGIG (reference sequence). V lost 2 bases and J lost 6, with 8 bases in between. The whole variable domain, filled in from reference TRBV30 and TRBJ2-7, reads SQTIHQWPATLVQPVGSPLSLECTVEGTSNPNLYWYRQAAGRGLQLLFYSVGIGQISSEVPQNLSASRPQDRQFILSSKKLLLSDSGFYLCAWSPGFEQYFGPGTRLTVT.

This clonotype was picked up many times. J is TRBJ2-1 and V is TRBV7-8; D unclear. Trimming left V 5 bases short and J 2 bases short, with 13 bases between. The V gene's germline CDR1 is SGHVS and CDR2 FQNEAQ. CDR3 length: 15 amino acids. The CDR3 is CASSPKGQPYNEQFF. CDR3 DNA sequence: TGTGCCAGCAGCCCAAAAGGTCAGCCCTACAATGAGCAGTTCTTC.

This clonotype came up many times. The V and J genes are TRBV28 and TRBJ1-1; D ambiguous. V lost 7 bases and J lost 0, with 3 bases in between. This CDR3 spans 11 amino acids. Germline V lookup: CDR1 MDHEN, CDR2 SYDVKM. The CDR3 region has the DNA TGTGCCAGCAAGGTGAACACTGAAGCTTTCTTT. Amino acid sequence: CASKVNTEAFF.

This clonotype was counted a few times. This rearrangement joins TRBV6-1 to TRBJ1-1; the match to TRBD1 covers 8 bases. The CDR3 extends over 14 amino acids. Germline V CDR1 and CDR2: MNHNS, SASEGT. Trimming at V came to 0 bases and at J to 9 bases, leaving 6 bases not matched to a gene. DNA of the CDR3: TGTGCCAGCAGTGAAGCTTGGACAGGGACCAAAGCTTTCTTT. It is translated as CASSEAWTGTKAFF.

CDR3: CASSQDSGSSYNEQFF. CDR3 bases: TGTGCCAGCAGCCAAGATAGTGGAAGCTCCTACAATGAGCAGTTCTTC. The chain couples TRBV3-1 to TRBJ2-1; D is undetermined. CDR3 length: 16 amino acids. Looked up from germline, CDR1 is LGHDT and CDR2 is YNNKEL (reference sequence). The V gene lost 0 bases and the J gene lost 0 bases, with 9 bases spanning the gap.

The chain joins TRBV12-3 or TRBV12-4 to TRBJ1-5; D not certain. The CDR3 runs 16 residues. V was shortened by 2 bases and J by 5 bases, with 16 bases between the two germline ends. The CDR3 is CASSLRGANFDQPQHF. The CDR3 nucleotides read TGTGCCAGCAGTTTACGAGGCGCCAACTTCGATCAGCCCCAGCATTTT.

The chain couples TRBV11-3 to TRBJ2-2, with no clear D. Germline CDR1 reads SGHNT; CDR2 reads YENEEA. Trimming pared 1 base from V and 0 bases from J, leaving 6 bases between. The CDR3 spans 15 residues. CDR3 in DNA: TGTGCCAGCAGCTTAGTTGATTCGAACACCGGGGAGCTGTTTTTT. It encodes CASSLVDSNTGELFF.

This clonotype was counted at least ten times. CDR3 in amino acids: CASSLRGSSYNEQFF. CDR3 coding DNA: TGTGCCAGCAGTTTGCGCGGGAGCTCCTACAATGAGCAGTTCTTC. The V and J genes are TRBV2 and TRBJ2-1; 7 nucleotides line up with TRBD2. Trimming cost V 5 bases and J 0 bases; bases outside gene matches: 4. CDR3 length: 15 amino acids. The germline CDR1 and CDR2 sequences are SNHLY and FYNNEI.

This clonotype was seen a handful of times. V is TRBV19 and J is TRBJ1-1; maybe TRBD1 (5 bases). V was clipped by 9 bases and J by 3 bases, with 17 bases between them. The CDR3 length is 14 residues. CDR1 and CDR2 from the germline V gene are LNHDA and SQIVND (reference sequence). The CDR3 is CASDTRTPYTEAFF. CDR3 in DNA: TGTGCCAGCGATACGCGGACACCTTACACTGAAGCTTTCTTT.

This clonotype was observed a few times. The gene calls are TRBV5-1 and TRBJ2-7; 8 positions agree with TRBD2. Losses at the gene ends were 0 bases for V and 2 bases for J; bases not matched to a gene: 4. The CDR3 length is 15 residues. The germline gives CDR1 SGHRS, CDR2 YFSETQ. CDR3 sequence: CASSLGPGLAYEQYF. CDR3 nucleotides: TGCGCCAGCAGCTTGGGGCCGGGACTAGCCTACGAGCAGTACTTC.

This clonotype was detected ten times or more. The chain joins TRBV6-1 to TRBJ2-7; 7 bases are a match to TRBD2. V lost 8 bases, J lost 6 bases, and 19 bases stayed unmatched. CDR3 size: 16 residues. Germline assignment: CDR1 MNHNS and CDR2 SASEGT. In nucleotides, the CDR3 is TGTGCCAGCGGCTCTATGAGGGGCGCGGGAGAGGGCGAGCAGTACTTC. As protein: CASGSMRGAGEGEQYF.

This clonotype appeared many times. The chain carries TRBV28 and TRBJ2-1; D remains ambiguous. Trimming pared 5 bases from V and 9 bases from J, leaving 14 bases between. This CDR3 is built from 13 residues. The germline CDR1 and CDR2 sequences are MDHEN and SYDVKM. The CDR3: CASSPPDPAEQFF. CDR3 in DNA: TGTGCCAGCAGTCCCCCCGATCCGGCTGAGCAGTTCTTC.

This clonotype came up many times. This chain joins TRBV7-3 and TRBJ2-1; 7 bases fit TRBD2. The CDR3 extends over 14 amino acids. CDR1 is SGHTA and CDR2 is FQGTGA in the germline V gene. V shed 1 base, J shed 7 bases, and the junction held 4 bases outside the gene matches. The CDR3 DNA is TGTGCCAGCAGCTTAAGCGGGAGCTCGAATGAGCAGTTCTTC. This sequence encodes CASSLSGSSNEQFF.

The rearrangement links TRBV9 to TRBJ1-1; D call uncertain. The CDR3 is 14 residues long. Germline CDR1 reads SGDLS; CDR2 reads YYNGEE. The V gene lost 0 bases and the J gene lost 1 base, with 7 bases spanning the gap. The DNA of the CDR3 is TGTGCCAGCAGCGTAGTGCCCCGGAACACTGAAGCTTTCTTT. Translation gives CASSVVPRNTEAFF.

As concerns this clonotype: Given a much more abundant clone one base away, this may be a read error. The chain links TRBV11-1 to TRBJ1-5; tentatively, D is TRBD1 (6 bases). CDR1 is SGHAT, CDR2 FQDESV, per germline (reference sequence). The CDR3 extends over 14 amino acids. The CDR3 DNA is TGTGCCAGCAGCTTAGACGGGGGCAATCAGCCCCCGCATTTT. Translation: CASSLDGGNQPPHF.

This clonotype was recorded at least ten times. The V call is TRBV12-3 or TRBV12-4, the J call TRBJ2-1; TRBD2 matches 11 bases. The CDR3 is made up of 17 amino acids. Trimming cost V 0 bases and J 8 bases; bases outside gene matches: 9. CDR3 bases: TGTGCCAGCAGTTTAGCAACTAGCGGGAGAGGCAAGGATGAGCAGTTCTTC. It codes for CASSLATSGRGKDEQFF.

This clonotype was counted only a few times. The chain has TRBV27 and TRBJ2-7; 13 bases fit TRBD2. CDR1 is MNHEY and CDR2 is SMNVEV in the germline V gene (reference sequence). V lost 5 bases to trimming and J lost 2 bases; unmatched junction nucleotides: 6. This CDR3 contains 16 residues. The CDR3 DNA reads as TGTGCCAGCAGTCCATCTGGACTAGCGGGAGCCTACGAGCAGTACTTC. This codes for CASSPSGLAGAYEQYF.